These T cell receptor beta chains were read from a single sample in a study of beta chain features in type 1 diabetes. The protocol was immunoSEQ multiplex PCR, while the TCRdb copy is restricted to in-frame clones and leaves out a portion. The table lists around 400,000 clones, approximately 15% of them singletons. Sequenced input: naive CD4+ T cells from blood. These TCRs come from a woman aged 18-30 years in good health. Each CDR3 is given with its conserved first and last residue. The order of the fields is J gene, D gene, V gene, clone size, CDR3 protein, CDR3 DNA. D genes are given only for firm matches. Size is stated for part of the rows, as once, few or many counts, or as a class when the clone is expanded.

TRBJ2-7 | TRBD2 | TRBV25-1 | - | CASRFGLAGGPSYEQYF | TGTGCCAGCAGATTCGGACTAGCGGGAGGCCCATCCTACGAGCAGTACTTC
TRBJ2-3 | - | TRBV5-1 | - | CASSLELITDTQYF | TGCGCCAGCAGCTTGGAACTCATCACAGATACGCAGTATTTT
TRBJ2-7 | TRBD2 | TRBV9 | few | CASSVHGASGRIDEQYF | TGTGCCAGCAGCGTACACGGGGCTAGCGGGAGGATCGACGAGCAGTACTTC
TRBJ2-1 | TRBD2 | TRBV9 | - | CASSVSLAGYNEQFF | TGTGCCAGCAGCGTGTCCCTAGCGGGATACAATGAGCAGTTCTTC
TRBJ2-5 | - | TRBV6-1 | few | CASSLQGQETQYF | TGTGCCAGCAGTTTACAGGGTCAAGAGACCCAGTACTTC
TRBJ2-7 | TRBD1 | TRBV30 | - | CAWSVDRGNEQYF | TGTGCCTGGAGTGTGGACAGGGGCAACGAGCAGTACTTC
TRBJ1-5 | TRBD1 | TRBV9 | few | CASSVEGTANQPQHF | TGTGCCAGCAGCGTCGAAGGGACAGCTAATCAGCCCCAGCATTTT
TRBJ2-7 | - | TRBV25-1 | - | CASSEFYRDEQYF | TGTGCCAGCAGTGAATTTTACAGGGACGAGCAGTACTTC
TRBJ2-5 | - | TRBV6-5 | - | CASKFQETQYF | TGTGCCAGTAAATTTCAAGAGACCCAGTACTTC
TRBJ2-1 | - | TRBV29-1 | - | CSVERSGAPGNEQFF | TGCAGCGTTGAGCGGAGCGGAGCCCCCGGGAATGAGCAGTTCTTC
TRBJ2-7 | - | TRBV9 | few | CASSGDSTAGEQYF | TGTGCCAGCAGCGGGGACTCCACCGCTGGCGAGCAGTACTTC
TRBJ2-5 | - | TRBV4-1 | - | CASSHPRFRNDQETQYF | TGCGCCAGCAGCCACCCGCGGTTCAGAAATGACCAAGAGACCCAGTACTTC
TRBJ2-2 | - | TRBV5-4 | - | CASRQGIAGMNTGELFF | TGTGCCAGCAGACAGGGGATAGCGGGGATGAACACCGGGGAGCTGTTTTTT
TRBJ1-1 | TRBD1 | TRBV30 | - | CAWSEQGWTEAFF | TGTGCCTGGAGTGAACAGGGGTGGACTGAAGCTTTCTTT
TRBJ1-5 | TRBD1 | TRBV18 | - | CASSPGQGNQPQHF | TGTGCCAGCTCCCCGGGACAGGGGAATCAGCCCCAGCATTTT
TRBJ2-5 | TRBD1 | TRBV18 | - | CASSPGTGQETQYF | TGTGCCAGCTCACCCGGGACAGGACAAGAGACCCAGTACTTC
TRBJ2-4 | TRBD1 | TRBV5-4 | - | CASSRGQDNIQYF | TGTGCCAGCAGCCGGGGACAGGATAACATTCAGTACTTC
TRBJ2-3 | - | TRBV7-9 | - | CASSLAAGGTDTQYF | TGTGCCAGCAGCTTAGCGGCAGGGGGCACAGATACGCAGTATTTT
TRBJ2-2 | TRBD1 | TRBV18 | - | CASSPRAQGTTGELFF | TGTGCCAGCTCACCACGAGCACAGGGGACCACCGGGGAGCTGTTTTTT
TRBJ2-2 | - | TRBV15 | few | CATSRGSGNTGELFF | TGTGCCACCAGCAGAGGGTCGGGGAACACCGGGGAGCTGTTTTTT
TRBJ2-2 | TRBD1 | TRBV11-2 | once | CASSINRGTTGELFF | TGTGCCAGCAGCATAAACAGGGGAACCACCGGGGAGCTGTTTTTT